This T cell receptor (beta chain) appears in the sequencing data of a study of T cell responses to AZD1222 COVID-19 vaccine (dated by TCRdb to about 2021). Context from the whole study: AZD1222 recipients whose second dose came at about 4 weeks and those whose second dose came at about 12 weeks were combined into one group, since spike-specific TCR depth and breadth did not differ between the two schedules. Trial participants were enrolled into age subgroups of 18-55, 56-69 and 70-plus years, which contained approximately 150, 30 and 60 TCR-sequenced participants, respectively. TCR sequencing was performed for roughly 250 trial participants, of whom around 210 were given two doses of AZD1222 and around 25 were given two doses of MenACWY control vaccine.

Comments on this clone: The antigen this receptor binds is unknown. Nothing much larger sits one base from this clone, and base qualities are not available.

CDR1 and CDR2 were assigned from the germline V gene as SGHRS and YFSETQ. At the junction V is shortened by 0 bases and J by 8 bases, with 9 bases in between. The CDR3 runs 13 residues from the cysteine to the phenylalanine. Only the CDR3 part of the read is kept: 39 bases, read in frame from the first base. Overall study results and their limits: Most participants were white British and females outnumbered males, and the authors suggested that clonal diversity may have been underestimated. The whole spike protein was spanned by vaccine-associated CD4 TCRs, and dominant responses were seen in regions 160-218 and 743-854. In the small 56-69-year group, the increase in depth fell short of significance, most likely because of low power. Conclusions about previously exposed vaccinees are limited, since just 6 or 7 AZD1222 recipients were seropositive for SARS-CoV-2 at baseline. Reportedly, close to half of the unique spike-specific TCRs recognized epitopes lying outside the regions that are mutated in the B.1.351 and B.1.1.7 variants. A significant rise in spike-specific TCR breadth and depth was observed after two AZD1222 doses relative to day 0 and relative to MenACWY recipients. Because no samples from the day 14 peak response were available, repertoires could be characterized only after the peak T cell response.

The time point label on this specimen signifies: baseline before first vaccination. Vaccinee samples came from UK trials COV001 and COV002, including a single-blind randomized controlled phase 2/3 trial of AZD1222 (ChAdOx1 nCoV-19) in healthy adults. For TCRbeta chain sequencing, PBMC samples from trial participants were taken at day 0 and at day 28 after the second dose. The CDR3 regions of human TCRbeta chains were analyzed by immunosequencing. The authors processed their data as follows. Repertoire TCRs were matched against a reference library of SARS-CoV-2-specific TCRs generated with the MIRA antigen-specificity platform. Breadth was defined as the fraction of unique TCRs that were SARS-CoV-2-associated. Depth was defined as the fraction of total T cells that were SARS-CoV-2-associated. Each spike-specific TCR was assigned to its reactive spike region and to a CD4 or CD8 class using the MIRA data. Log10-transformed breadth and depth values were compared by one-way ANOVA with Sidak's multiple comparisons tests. TCRdb took this table from immuneACCESS and kept in-frame rearrangements with V and J called. Such tables lack part of the clones; where checked against another copy, unresolved V genes explain under half of the gap, and the rest is unexplained. That table gives V, J and clone size, and the DNA gave D and trimming. Counted in this sample were 25,000 to 30,000 clones; 75% to 90% of them appeared once. The ten most abundant clones make up roughly 1.3% of the sample.

This clonotype was sampled from an adult in good health. Here the chain combines TRBV5-1 and TRBJ1-3; the D gene remains uncertain. The sequenced sample was peripheral blood, obtained on day 0 of AZD1222 vaccination. In nucleotides, the sequence is TGCGCCAGCAGCTTGGTGGGCCAAGACACCATATATTTT. This translates into CASSLVGQDTIYF.